The rows below give T cell receptor beta chains drawn from one sample of a study of blood T cell repertoires in COVID-19. This table comes from immunoSEQ multiplex PCR, and its TCRdb copy is limited to in-frame clones, with some not included. The data show tens of thousands of clones, almost 85% seen once. Sequenced sample: peripheral blood. The source of these receptors is a human donor in a cohort sampled during active COVID-19. Each CDR3 is given with its conserved first and last residue. The listing skips clone size in some rows; elsewhere it reads once, few, many or a size class.

v_gene	j_gene	abundance	CDR3aa
TRBV29-1	TRBJ2-3	once	CSVRGVRPSTDTQYF
TRBV3-1/TRBV3-2	TRBJ2-3	NA	CASSPRSTLLTDTQYF
TRBV24-1	TRBJ2-3	NA	CATSPTSGGTDTQYF
TRBV7-2	TRBJ1-1	NA	CASSPPYTEAFF
TRBV7-3	TRBJ2-7	NA	CASSWPSQNSSYEQYF
TRBV29-1	TRBJ1-1	NA	CSVARGQGSNTEAFF
TRBV11-3	TRBJ2-1	NA	CASSPDQRQGYNEQFF
TRBV29-1	TRBJ1-2	NA	CSVEGSTGERVGYTF
TRBV6-5	TRBJ2-7	NA	CASSGDTGSAEQYF
TRBV23-1	TRBJ1-6	NA	CASSQSGGGNSYNSPLHF
TRBV5-1	TRBJ2-7	NA	CASSLDVAAPYEQYF
TRBV28	TRBJ2-1	NA	CASSLVQGAGEQFF
TRBV27	TRBJ2-5	NA	CASTPLGQGMQTQYF
TRBV6-5	TRBJ1-5	NA	CASSPTGEVQPQHF
TRBV13	TRBJ2-3	NA	CASSRRSAEGTDTQYF
TRBV27	TRBJ2-1	NA	CASYTLLPGLAGKESYNEQFF
TRBV7-2	TRBJ1-2	NA	CASSPGQGRGGYTF
TRBV7-2	TRBJ2-1	NA	CASSRTRGYNEQFF
TRBV4-3	TRBJ1-6	NA	CASSQEPGQNNSPLHF
TRBV20-1	TRBJ2-7	few	CSASNRDEQYF
TRBV5-1	TRBJ2-1	NA	CASSLAISPGNEQFF
TRBV29-1	TRBJ1-2	NA	CSVAREGVRYGYTF
TRBV18	TRBJ1-1	once	CASSPRRENTEAFF
TRBV28	TRBJ2-2	NA	CASRGQGNTGELFF
TRBV27	TRBJ1-1	NA	CASSFSVAQNTEAFF
TRBV3-1/TRBV3-2	TRBJ2-7	NA	CASGVSAGSYEQYF
TRBV3-1/TRBV3-2	TRBJ1-5	NA	CASSPRTGGHQPQHF
TRBV10-1	TRBJ2-1	NA	CASSEGPSAYNEQFF
TRBV28	TRBJ2-7	NA	CASSLLEYRGRAYEQYF
TRBV7-2	TRBJ1-3	few	CATPMGGSGNTIYF
TRBV18	TRBJ1-1	NA	CASSPIGVAEAFF
TRBV27	TRBJ2-5	few	CASSLLPGGGKRETQYF
TRBV11-3	TRBJ2-1	NA	CASSPRASGYNEQFF
TRBV18	TRBJ1-1	NA	CASSPAGAIGTEAFF
TRBV6-2/TRBV6-3	TRBJ2-6	once	CASSYAGHSGANVLTF
TRBV6-5	TRBJ2-3	NA	CASSYSPSGRSDTQYF
TRBV7-2	TRBJ2-7	NA	CASSIRTGVEQYF
TRBV4-3	TRBJ2-3	few	CASSQAIQGIADTQYF
TRBV28	TRBJ1-1	NA	CASSLLQGRAEAFF
TRBV7-9	TRBJ2-2	NA	CASSLELAGEHTGELFF
TRBV2	TRBJ2-3	NA	CASSEARTSGLSDTQYF
TRBV10-3	TRBJ1-2	NA	CAISRGQGMPRDYGYTF
TRBV10-1	TRBJ2-3	NA	CASSDPGTSGTDTQYF
TRBV7-3	TRBJ1-2	NA	CASSEIVGQGSGYTF
TRBV4-3	TRBJ2-2	few	CASSQGTSGNTGELFF
TRBV7-6	TRBJ2-3	NA	CASSQPSGRVDTQYF
TRBV9	TRBJ2-3	NA	CASSVATRTGGDTQYF
TRBV19	TRBJ2-3	once	CASSQDRSSTDTQYF
TRBV18	TRBJ2-7	NA	CASSPLVAAGGMNEQYF
TRBV28	TRBJ1-1	NA	CASSDPAGRREAFF
TRBV7-2	TRBJ2-7	NA	CASSPLVAYEQYF
TRBV28	TRBJ2-5	once	CASSPGREETQYF
TRBV7-3	TRBJ2-2	NA	CASSLSAGTSTGELFF
TRBV28	TRBJ1-2	NA	CESSGAGDYGYTF
TRBV29-1	TRBJ2-1	NA	CSVRRQAGNEQFF